Following are 32 T cell receptor beta chains from one sample sequenced in a study of shared clonotypes between healthy human individuals. Assay: immunoSEQ multiplex PCR; the TCRdb copy retains only in-frame clones and omits some. The repertoire holds about 2.4 million clones, more than 90% seen once, with 0.13% to 0.15% in the top ten. The specimen sequenced was naive CD4+ T cells sorted from blood. Subset here: CD45RA+ positively selected. The receptor source for this set is a man in his late teens or twenties in good health.

The chain links TRBV5-1 to TRBJ2-7, with a weak D call TRBD2 (6 bases). The CDR3 consists of 16 residues. Germline-derived CDR1 and CDR2 are SGHRS and YFSETQ. Trimming stripped 0 bases from V and 3 bases from J, with 16 bases between. In DNA form, the CDR3 reads TGCGCCAGCAGCTTGGGATTCGGTACTAGCTTCTACGAGCAGTACTTC. Protein sequence: CASSLGFGTSFYEQYF.

V usage is TRBV5-6 and J usage is TRBJ2-3; no clear D. With 0 bases removed from V and 4 bases from J, the gap between germline ends came to 12 bases. Germline loops: CDR1 SGHDT, CDR2 YYEEEE. The CDR3 has 15 residues. CDR3 DNA sequence: TGTGCCAGCAGCTTGGTGGACCCAGTCTCAGATACGCAGTATTTT. It is translated as CASSLVDPVSDTQYF.

The CDR3 sequence is CASSYSYQGHEQYF. Written as DNA, the CDR3 is TGTGCCAGCAGTTACTCGTACCAGGGGCACGAGCAGTACTTC. The chain uses TRBV6-5 and TRBJ2-7; D might be TRBD1 (6 bases). The V end was cut by 0 bases, the J end by 5 bases, with 11 bases between. Per the germline V gene, CDR1 is MNHEY and CDR2 is SVGAGI. This CDR3 has 14 amino acids.

The chain recombines TRBV5-1 with TRBJ1-6; D gene uncertain. Looked up from germline, CDR1 is SGHRS and CDR2 is YFSETQ. The CDR3 is made up of 17 amino acids. Trimming cost V 5 bases and J 0 bases, with 15 bases left between them. In DNA form, the CDR3 reads TGCGCCAGCAGTGAAACGATGGAGAGCTCCTATAATTCACCCCTCCACTTT. This translates into CASSETMESSYNSPLHF. Drawing the rest from reference TRBV5-1 and TRBJ1-6, the complete variable domain is KAGVTQTPRYLIKTRGQQVTLSCSPISGHRSVSWYQQTPGQGLQFLFEYFSETQRNKGNFPGRFSGRQFSNSRSEMNVSTLELGDSALYLCASSETMESSYNSPLHFGNGTRLTVT.

The chain combines TRBV11-2 with TRBJ1-3, with D possibly TRBD1 on 5 matching bases. This CDR3 has 16 residues. V dropped 6 bases and J dropped 2 bases, with 17 bases sitting between them. The V gene's germline CDR1 is SGHAT and CDR2 FQNNGV. CDR3 residues: CASSFQVGGAGNTIYF. CDR3 coding DNA: TGTGCCAGCAGTTTCCAGGTCGGGGGGGCTGGAAACACCATATATTTT. The full variable domain, in which reference TRBV11-2 and TRBJ1-3 provide the parts outside the CDR3, is EAGVAQSPRYKIIEKRQSVAFWCNPISGHATLYWYQQILGQGPKLLIQFQNNGVVDDSQLPKDRFSAERLKGVDSTLKIQPAKLEDSAVYLCASSFQVGGAGNTIYFGEGSWLTVV.

This sequence joins TRBV18 and TRBJ2-3; D possibly corresponds to TRBD1 (5 bases). V was shortened by 3 bases and J by 5 bases, with 12 bases between the two germline ends. The CDR3 totals 14 residues. CDR1 and CDR2 (germline): KGHSH, LQKENI. CDR3 nucleotide sequence: TGTGCCAGCTCACCCCTGGGGCAGGGAGATACGCAGTATTTT. Translation: CASSPLGQGDTQYF. Drawing the rest from reference TRBV18 and TRBJ2-3, the complete variable domain is NAGVMQNPRHLVRRRGQEARLRCSPMKGHSHVYWYRQLPEEGLKFMVYLQKENIIDESGMPKERFSAEFPKEGPSILRIQQVVRGDSAAYFCASSPLGQGDTQYFGPGTRLTVL.

The chain employs TRBV7-3 and TRBJ2-5, with 9 positions matching TRBD1. The junction had 3 bases not matched to a gene; V was cut back by 6 bases and J by 7 bases. This CDR3 has 12 amino acids. Germline assignment: CDR1 SGHTA and CDR2 FQGTGA. The CDR3 region has the DNA TGTGCCAGCAGGTCGGGACAGGGGACCCAGTACTTC. The encoded protein is CASRSGQGTQYF.

About this clone itself: Other DNA sequences within the sample encode an identical CDR3. The V and J genes are TRBV5-1 and TRBJ2-7, with D hard to call. V lost 0 bases, J lost 3 bases, and 7 bases lay in between. Germline V CDR1 and CDR2: SGHRS, YFSETQ. This CDR3 region has 13 residues. CDR3 coding DNA: TGCGCCAGCAGCTTGGGTCAATTCTACGAGCAGTACTTC. Its translation: CASSLGQFYEQYF.

The V and J genes are TRBV6-1 and TRBJ2-5, with D perhaps TRBD1 (6 bases). This CDR3 has 14 amino acids. Trimming cost V 5 bases and J 2 bases, with 12 bases left between them. Germline loops: CDR1 MNHNS, CDR2 SASEGT. The CDR3 here is CASSLYRVQETQYF. The CDR3 DNA reads as TGTGCCAGCAGTCTTTACAGGGTGCAAGAGACCCAGTACTTC.

The J gene is TRBJ2-3, the V gene TRBV10-3; D may match TRBD1 or TRBD2 (5 bases each). The V gene lost 5 bases and the J gene lost 3 bases, with 12 bases spanning the gap. CDR3 length equals 14 residues. CDR1 ENHRY and CDR2 SYGVKD come from the germline V gene. CDR3 bases: TGTGCCATCAGTTGGGACCTACGAACAGATACGCAGTATTTT. Protein product: CAISWDLRTDTQYF.

Concerning this clone itself: Different DNA sequences within this sample yield the same CDR3. This sequence joins TRBV4-1 and TRBJ2-3; 8 bases are shared with TRBD2. CDR3 length: 14 residues. CDR1 and CDR2 from the germline V gene are MGHRA and YSYEKL. The trim removed 2 bases at V and 6 bases at J, leaving 4 bases unmatched. The CDR3 coding sequence is TGCGCCAGCAGCCAACCCGGGGGGGCGGATACGCAGTATTTT. Protein sequence: CASSQPGGADTQYF.

The rearrangement joins TRBV11-1 to TRBJ1-3, with D tentatively TRBD1 (5 bases). Germline CDR1 is SGHAT and CDR2 is FQDESV (reference sequence). V dropped 4 bases and J dropped 0 bases, with 7 bases sitting between them. The length of the CDR3 is 14 residues. This chain's CDR3 is CASSSGASGNTIYF. For the CDR3, the DNA is TGTGCCAGCAGCTCCGGGGCCTCTGGAAACACCATATATTTT.

The rearrangement uses TRBV5-1 and TRBJ2-1; TRBD1 matches at 10 bases. The CDR3 consists of 15 residues. The germline CDR1 and CDR2 sequences are SGHRS and YFSETQ. The trim removed 2 bases at V and 6 bases at J, leaving 5 bases unmatched. For the CDR3, the DNA is TGCGCCAGCAGCTTCCGGGACAGGGGAGTCAATGAGCAGTTCTTC. Translating it yields CASSFRDRGVNEQFF.

The chain links TRBV28 to TRBJ2-7; maybe TRBD2 (5 bases). There are 16 residues in the CDR3. Germline V lookup: CDR1 MDHEN, CDR2 SYDVKM. V lost 5 bases and J lost 3, with 20 bases in between. CDR3 bases: TGTGCCAGCAGTCCTGCCTTTGGGAGTAGCAACTACGAGCAGTACTTC. It is translated as CASSPAFGSSNYEQYF.

The chain links TRBV30 to TRBJ2-2; a possible D gene is TRBD1 (5 bases). This CDR3 is 13 amino acids long. Trimming shortened V by 5 bases and J by 7 bases, and 14 bases separated the two germline ends. CDR1 is GTSNPN, CDR2 SVGIG, per germline (reference sequence). The CDR3 DNA reads as TGTGCCTGGGCGACAGACCCTAGCGGGGAGCTGTTTTTT. It translates to CAWATDPSGELFF.

The rearrangement links TRBV9 to TRBJ1-2; no definite D call. Trimming took 1 base from V and 2 from J, leaving 21 bases between them. This CDR3 is built from 18 residues. Looked up from germline, CDR1 is SGDLS and CDR2 is YYNGEE. CDR3 nucleotide sequence: TGTGCCAGCAGCGTAAATCCTAAGCTGAGCTCAAAAAACTATGGCTACACCTTC. This translates into CASSVNPKLSSKNYGYTF.

The V and J genes are TRBV6-1 and TRBJ2-3; possible D gene TRBD1, 8 bases. The V and J ends lost 4 bases and 2 bases respectively, with 19 bases between them. Germline CDR1 reads MNHNS; CDR2 reads SASEGT. The CDR3 is made up of 17 amino acids. DNA for the CDR3: TGTGCCAGCAGTGCTCAGGGGGCTAGCGGCTACACAGATACGCAGTATTTT. Encoded protein: CASSAQGASGYTDTQYF.

J is TRBJ2-7 and V is TRBV6-6, with 9 positions matching TRBD1. Trimming at V came to 2 bases and at J to 3 bases, leaving 5 bases not matched to a gene. Germline V CDR1 and CDR2: MNHNY, SVGAGI (reference sequence). This CDR3 is built from 15 residues. DNA of the CDR3: TGTGCCAGCAGTTACCCAGGACAGGGGAACTACGAGCAGTACTTC. It encodes CASSYPGQGNYEQYF.

This rearrangement joins TRBV6-1 to TRBJ2-7; no reliable D call. The V end lost 1 base, the J end lost 5 bases, and 9 bases lay between the germline ends. This CDR3 comprises 13 residues. The germline V gene encodes CDR1 MNHNS and CDR2 SASEGT. CDR3 in DNA: TGTGCCAGCAGTGAAGAGTTGTGGCACGAGCAGTACTTC. Its translation is CASSEELWHEQYF.

The rearrangement joins TRBV2 to TRBJ2-7; 10 bases agree with TRBD2. The germline V gene has CDR1 SNHLY and CDR2 FYNNEI. There are 15 residues in the CDR3. V lost 7 bases to trimming and J lost 0 bases; unmatched junction nucleotides: 6. The CDR3 here is CASTGASGSSYEQYF. CDR3 in DNA: TGTGCCAGCACGGGGGCTAGCGGGAGCTCCTACGAGCAGTACTTC.

This clone was recorded once. The chain employs TRBV11-2 and TRBJ1-1; D is possibly TRBD1 (6 bases). V was pared by 4 bases and J by 7 bases, with 13 bases between. The CDR3 sequence is 13 residues long. The V gene's germline CDR1 is SGHAT and CDR2 FQNNGV. As DNA, the CDR3 is TGTGCCAGCAGCTGGAACAGGGATTTTGAAGCTTTCTTT. Translating gives CASSWNRDFEAFF.

The J gene is TRBJ1-2, the V gene TRBV6-5; D is perhaps TRBD1 (6 bases). The CDR3 has 15 residues. V lost 4 bases and J lost 2, with 14 bases in between. Germline V gene data show CDR1 as MNHEY and CDR2 as SVGAGI. CDR3 sequence: CASSSQGYENYGYTF. CDR3 nucleotides: TGTGCCAGCAGTTCACAGGGATACGAGAACTATGGCTACACCTTC.

The genes are TRBV10-3 and TRBJ1-2; D might be TRBD1 (5 bases). Looked up from germline, CDR1 is ENHRY and CDR2 is SYGVKD. V lost 2 bases and J 8 bases, leaving 15 bases between the germline ends. The CDR3 covers 14 residues. CDR3 nucleotides: TGTGCCATCAGTGAGGGCCCAGGGAGGTACGGCTACACCTTC. As protein: CAISEGPGRYGYTF.

This chain uses TRBV6-1 with TRBJ1-2; D is uncertain. CDR1 MNHNS and CDR2 SASEGT come from the germline V gene. Deletions cut 4 bases from V and 0 bases from J, with 9 bases between. This CDR3 is 14 amino acids long. This CDR3 is CASSGLTANYGYTF. CDR3 coding DNA: TGTGCCAGCAGTGGATTAACAGCTAACTATGGCTACACCTTC.

The chain employs TRBV29-1 and TRBJ2-1, with D possibly matching TRBD1 (6 bases). V was shortened by 4 bases and J by 1 base, with 14 bases between the two germline ends. The CDR3 length is 15 residues. The V gene's germline CDR1 is SQVTM and CDR2 ANQGSEA. The CDR3 sequence is CSVGQGRGSYNEQFF. In nucleotides, the CDR3 is TGCAGCGTTGGTCAGGGGCGTGGGTCCTACAATGAGCAGTTCTTC.

This clone has a single count. V is TRBV30 and J is TRBJ1-2, with D maybe TRBD1 (5 bases). This CDR3 is built from 13 residues. V dropped 8 bases and J dropped 8 bases, with 21 bases sitting between them. The germline gives CDR1 GTSNPN, CDR2 SVGIG (reference sequence). The CDR3 is CATGGRGWLGYTF. The CDR3 region has the DNA TGTGCCACCGGGGGGAGGGGTTGGTTGGGCTACACCTTC.

The CDR3 reads CASSQGSSTDTQYF. The CDR3 nucleotides read TGTGCCAGCTCCCAGGGCTCTAGCACAGATACGCAGTATTTT. V gene TRBV18 combines with J gene TRBJ2-3; the D gene is possibly TRBD1 (5 bases). This CDR3 spans 14 amino acids. Trimming stripped 6 bases from V and 0 bases from J, with 10 bases between. In germline, CDR1 is KGHSH, CDR2 LQKENI. Filled out from reference TRBV18 and TRBJ2-3, the complete variable domain reads NAGVMQNPRHLVRRRGQEARLRCSPMKGHSHVYWYRQLPEEGLKFMVYLQKENIIDESGMPKERFSAEFPKEGPSILRIQQVVRGDSAAYFCASSQGSSTDTQYFGPGTRLTVL.

Notes on this clone: The identical CDR3 is also encoded by other nucleotide sequences in the sample. The gene calls are TRBV5-8 and TRBJ1-5; no definite D call. V was shortened by 0 bases and J by 1 base, with 8 bases between the two germline ends. Looked up from germline, CDR1 is SGHTS and CDR2 is YDEGEE. This CDR3 region has 15 residues. In DNA form, the CDR3 reads TGTGCCAGCAGCTTGGGAGGGATCAGCAATCAGCCCCAGCATTTT. Translating gives CASSLGGISNQPQHF.

J is TRBJ1-1 and V is TRBV9, with D unclear. The CDR3 is 13 amino acids. Trimming pared 0 bases from V and 3 bases from J, leaving 6 bases between. CDR1 and CDR2 from the germline V gene are SGDLS and YYNGEE. Here the CDR3 DNA reads TGTGCCAGCAGCGTAGAGTTGTACACTGAAGCTTTCTTT. This gives the protein CASSVELYTEAFF.

CDR3 region: CASSLLSRTDTQYF. CDR3 DNA: TGTGCCAGCAGCTTATTGTCTCGGACAGATACGCAGTATTTT. The chain is built from TRBV7-2 and TRBJ2-3; D is uncertain. Germline CDR1 is SGHTA and CDR2 is FQGNSA. The CDR3 has 14 residues. V dropped 2 bases and J dropped 3 bases, with 9 bases sitting between them.

This chain uses TRBV9 with TRBJ2-7, with 8 bases that match TRBD1. Germline V gives CDR1 SGDLS, CDR2 YYNGEE. Trimming at V came to 0 bases and at J to 3 bases, leaving 2 bases not matched to a gene. There are 14 residues in the CDR3. The CDR3 loop reads CASSVGGQGYEQYF. The DNA of the CDR3 is TGTGCCAGCAGCGTAGGTGGACAGGGCTACGAGCAGTACTTC.

The genes are TRBV9 and TRBJ2-1; perhaps TRBD2 as D (6 bases). The CDR3 loop spans 13 amino acids. V was cut by 7 bases and J by 2 bases, with 10 bases left in between. The V gene's germline CDR1 is SGDLS and CDR2 YYNGEE. CDR3 bases: TGTGCCAGCGGAGGGGCTCCCTACAATGAGCAGTTCTTC. It specifies CASGGAPYNEQFF.